A single sample gave rise to the 5 T cell receptor beta chains below, sequenced in a study of control samples from healthy donors and cancer patients. The repertoire was sequenced with immunoSEQ multiplex PCR; TCRdb's copy has only in-frame clones and lacks some. The data hold roughly 120,000 clones, with 70% to 90% observed a single time. The sequenced material came from blood. These receptors originate from a man between 45 and 60 years old in good health.

The count of this clone is one. The rearrangement uses TRBV29-1 and TRBJ2-1; 11 bases are a match to TRBD1. Germline V lookup: CDR1 SQVTM, CDR2 ANQGSEA. The CDR3 extends over 14 amino acids. The V gene end was trimmed by 4 bases and the J gene end by 9 bases; junction bases not matched to a gene: 8. The DNA for the CDR3 is TGCAGCGTTGCGCACGGGACAGGGGGTCTTGAGCAGTTCTTC. As protein: CSVAHGTGGLEQFF.

The V and J genes are TRBV3-1 (or the pseudogene TRBV3-2) and TRBJ2-1; TRBD2 agrees at 9 bases. Germline loops: CDR1 LGHDT, CDR2 YNNKEL (reference sequence). J lost 9 bases, V lost 1 base, and 10 bases had no gene match. The CDR3 is made up of 16 amino acids. CDR3 bases: TGTGCCAGCAGCCAAGCAATCGGCGGGGGGGCCTTTGAGCAGTTCTTC. Protein sequence: CASSQAIGGGAFEQFF.

This chain joins TRBV27 and TRBJ1-2, with D possibly matching TRBD1 (5 bases). Germline V gives CDR1 MNHEY, CDR2 SMNVEV (reference sequence). V lost 2 bases and J lost 6, with 10 bases in between. The CDR3 has 13 amino acids. CDR3 in amino acids: CASSLGAGNGYTF. In DNA, the CDR3 is TGTGCCAGCAGTTTAGGTGCAGGGAATGGCTACACCTTC.

V is TRBV5-4 and J is TRBJ2-3; 8 bases agree with TRBD2. The CDR3 totals 14 residues. Looked up from germline, CDR1 is SGHNT and CDR2 is YYREEE (reference sequence). V was clipped by 2 bases and J by 7 bases; unmatched bases: 6. CDR3: CASSLAGVPHTQYF. The CDR3 DNA reads as TGTGCCAGCAGCTTAGCGGGGGTGCCTCATACGCAGTATTTT.

The gene calls are TRBV18 and TRBJ2-1, with TRBD2 as a possible D gene (5 bases). From germline, CDR1 is KGHSH and CDR2 LQKENI. The CDR3 extends over 12 amino acids. Trimming took 3 bases from V and 7 from J, leaving 7 bases between them. The CDR3 is CASSPEGNEQFF. DNA for the CDR3: TGTGCCAGCTCACCTGAGGGTAATGAGCAGTTCTTC.